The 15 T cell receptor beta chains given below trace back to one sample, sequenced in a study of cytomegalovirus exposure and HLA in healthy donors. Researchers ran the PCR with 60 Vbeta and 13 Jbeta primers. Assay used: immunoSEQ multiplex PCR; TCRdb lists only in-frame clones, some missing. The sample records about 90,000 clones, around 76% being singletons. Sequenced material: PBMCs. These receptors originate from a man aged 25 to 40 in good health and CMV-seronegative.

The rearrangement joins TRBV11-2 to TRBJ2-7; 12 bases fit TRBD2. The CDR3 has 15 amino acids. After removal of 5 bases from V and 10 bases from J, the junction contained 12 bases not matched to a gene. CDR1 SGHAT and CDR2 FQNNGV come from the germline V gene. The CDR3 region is CASSPGLAGRDVQYV. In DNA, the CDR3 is TGTGCCAGCAGCCCCGGACTAGCGGGGAGAGACGTTCAGTACGTC.

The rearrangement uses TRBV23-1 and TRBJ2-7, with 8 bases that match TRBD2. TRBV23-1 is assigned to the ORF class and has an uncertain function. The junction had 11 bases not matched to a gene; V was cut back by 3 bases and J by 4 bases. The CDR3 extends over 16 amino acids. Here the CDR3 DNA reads TGCGCCAGCAGTCATCCCAGTGGGACTAGAGTTTACGAGCAGTACTTC. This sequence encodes CASSHPSGTRVYEQYF.

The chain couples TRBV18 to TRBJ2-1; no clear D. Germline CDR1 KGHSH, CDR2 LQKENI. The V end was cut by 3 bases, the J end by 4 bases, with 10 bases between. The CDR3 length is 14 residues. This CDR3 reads CASSPAGMYNEQFF. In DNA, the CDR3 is TGTGCCAGCTCACCGGCAGGAATGTACAATGAGCAGTTCTTC.

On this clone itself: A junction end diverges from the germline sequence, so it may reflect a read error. CDR3 in amino acids: CASSEFSAPSAF. The CDR3 DNA sequence: TGTGCCAGCAGTGAATTTAGCGCCCCCTCGGCCTTC. The V call is TRBV25-1, the J call TRBJ1-2, with D unclear. The CDR3 has 12 amino acids. The germline V gene has CDR1 MGHDK and CDR2 SYGVNS.

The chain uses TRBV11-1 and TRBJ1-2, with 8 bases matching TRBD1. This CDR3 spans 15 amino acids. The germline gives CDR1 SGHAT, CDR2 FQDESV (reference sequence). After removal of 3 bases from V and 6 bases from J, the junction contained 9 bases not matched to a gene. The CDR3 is CASSFLPRGQDGYTF. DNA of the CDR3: TGTGCCAGCAGCTTCTTGCCCAGGGGGCAGGATGGCTACACCTTC.

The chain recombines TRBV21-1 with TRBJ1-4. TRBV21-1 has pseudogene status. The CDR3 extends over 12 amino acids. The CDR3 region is CASSKVGEKLFF. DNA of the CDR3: TGTGCCAGCAGCAAAGTCGGTGAAAAACTGTTTTTT.

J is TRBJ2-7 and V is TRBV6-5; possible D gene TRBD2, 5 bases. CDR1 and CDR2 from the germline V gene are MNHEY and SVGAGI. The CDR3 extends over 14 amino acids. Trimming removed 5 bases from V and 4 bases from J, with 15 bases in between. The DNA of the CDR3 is TGTGCCAGCAGTGACCCCACGCGGGTTTACGAGCAGTACGTC. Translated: CASSDPTRVYEQYV.

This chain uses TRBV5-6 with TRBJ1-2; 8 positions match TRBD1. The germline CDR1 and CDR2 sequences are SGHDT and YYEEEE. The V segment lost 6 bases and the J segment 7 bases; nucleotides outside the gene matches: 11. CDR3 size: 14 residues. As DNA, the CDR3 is TGTGCCAGCATCCTTGGTCAGGGACAGGTTGGCTACACCTTC. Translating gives CASILGQGQVGYTF.

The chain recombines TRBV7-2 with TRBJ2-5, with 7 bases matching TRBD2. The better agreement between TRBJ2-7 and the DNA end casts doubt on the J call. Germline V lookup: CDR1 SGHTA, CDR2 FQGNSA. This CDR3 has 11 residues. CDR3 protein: CASSSGGEQYF. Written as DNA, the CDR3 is TGTGCCAGCAGCTCGGGAGGCGAGCAGTACTTC.

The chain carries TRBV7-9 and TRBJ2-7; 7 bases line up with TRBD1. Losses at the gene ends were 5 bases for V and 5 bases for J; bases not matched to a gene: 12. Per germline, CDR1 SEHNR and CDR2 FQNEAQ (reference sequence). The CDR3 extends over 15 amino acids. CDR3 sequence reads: CASSVTGFVIHEQYF. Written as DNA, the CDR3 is TGTGCCAGCAGCGTGACAGGGTTTGTCATCCACGAGCAGTACTTC.

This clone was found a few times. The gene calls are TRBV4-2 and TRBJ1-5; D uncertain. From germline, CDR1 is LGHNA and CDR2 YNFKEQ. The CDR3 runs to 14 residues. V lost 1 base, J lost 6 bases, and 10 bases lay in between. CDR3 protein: CASSQGLYVQPQHF. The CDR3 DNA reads TGTGCCAGCAGCCAAGGGCTTTACGTTCAGCCCCAGCATTTT.

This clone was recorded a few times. The CDR3 DNA sequence: TGTGCCACCTCCGGAGAACTTCCTACGCAGTATTTT. The encoded protein is CATSGELPTQYF. The chain couples TRBV6-1 to TRBJ2-3; no clear D. The germline V gene encodes CDR1 MNHNS and CDR2 SASEGT. V lost 10 bases and J 8 bases, leaving 16 bases between the germline ends. CDR3 size: 12 residues.

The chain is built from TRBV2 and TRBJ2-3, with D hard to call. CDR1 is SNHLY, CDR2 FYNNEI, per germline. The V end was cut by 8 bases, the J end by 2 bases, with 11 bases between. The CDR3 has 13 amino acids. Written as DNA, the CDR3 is TGTGCCAGCTTACGCGAGTTCACAGATACGCAGTATTTT. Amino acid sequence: CASLREFTDTQYF.

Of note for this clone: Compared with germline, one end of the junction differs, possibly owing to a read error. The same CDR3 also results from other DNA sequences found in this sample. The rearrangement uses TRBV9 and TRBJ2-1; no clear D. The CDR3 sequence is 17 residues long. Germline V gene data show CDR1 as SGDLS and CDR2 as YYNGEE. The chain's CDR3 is CASSVEMTTDTYNEQFF. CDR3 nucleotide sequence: TGTGCCAGCAGCGTAGAAATGACAACAGATACTTACAATGAACAGTTCTTC.

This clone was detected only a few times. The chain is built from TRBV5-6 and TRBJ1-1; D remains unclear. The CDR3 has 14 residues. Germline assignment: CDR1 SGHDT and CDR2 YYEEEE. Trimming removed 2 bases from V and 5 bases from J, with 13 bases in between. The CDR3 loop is CASSLRGRVTEAFF. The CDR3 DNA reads TGTGCCAGCAGCTTACGGGGTAGGGTAACTGAAGCTTTCTTT.